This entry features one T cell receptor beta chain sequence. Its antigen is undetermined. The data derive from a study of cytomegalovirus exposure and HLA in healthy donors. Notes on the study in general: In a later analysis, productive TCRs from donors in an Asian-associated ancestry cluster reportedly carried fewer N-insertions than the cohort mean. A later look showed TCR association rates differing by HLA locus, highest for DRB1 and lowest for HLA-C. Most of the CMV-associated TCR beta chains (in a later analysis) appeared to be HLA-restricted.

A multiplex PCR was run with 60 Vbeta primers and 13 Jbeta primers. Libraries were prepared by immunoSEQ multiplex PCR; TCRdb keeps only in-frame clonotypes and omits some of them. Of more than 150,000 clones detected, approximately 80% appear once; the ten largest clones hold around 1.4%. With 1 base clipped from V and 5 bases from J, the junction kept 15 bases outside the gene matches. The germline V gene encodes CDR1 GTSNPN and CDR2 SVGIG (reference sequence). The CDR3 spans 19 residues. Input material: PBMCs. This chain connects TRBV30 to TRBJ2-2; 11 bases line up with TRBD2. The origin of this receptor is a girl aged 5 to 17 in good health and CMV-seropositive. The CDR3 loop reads CAWSGLAGRWTRGTGELFF. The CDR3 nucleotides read TGTGCCTGGAGTGGACTAGCGGGGAGATGGACCCGCGGGACCGGGGAGCTGTTTTTT.